This T cell receptor beta chain was found in a study of shared clonotypes between healthy human individuals. Genomic DNA of every subset was divided equally among multiple immunoSEQ plates. Per the authors' pipeline: Junction-only immunoSEQ sequences carried no quality scores, so filtering differed. Generated by immunoSEQ multiplex PCR, the TCRdb table keeps only in-frame clones and is missing some. From that table come the V and J calls and clone size; the DNA was used to work out D and trimming. The data show some 490,000 clones, around 85% seen once. Per the germline V gene, CDR1 is MDHEN and CDR2 is SYDVKM. J was trimmed by 8 bases and V by 5 bases; bases with no gene match: 6. The CDR3 extends over 13 amino acids.

This clonotype was obtained from a woman in her forties in good health. Some clones in this sample may be carry-over from other donors' samples. The chain recombines TRBV28 with TRBJ1-2, with TRBD1 matching 9 bases. Sequencing was done on a sample of PBMCs. CDR3 in amino acids: CASSKGQGIGYTF. As DNA, the CDR3 is TGTGCCAGCAGTAAGGGACAGGGTATCGGCTACACCTTC.